The clone carrying this TCR beta chain was counted between two and nine times. Its specificity is unknown. V gave up 8 bases and J gave up 5 bases; unmatched junction bases: 9. CDR1 SNHLY and CDR2 FYNNEI come from the germline V gene. The CDR3 has 14 residues. The data belong to a study of T cells in Graves' hyperthyroidism and ophthalmopathy. The source material, RNA transcripts, was used to amplify TCR beta CDR3 regions. In the first-round RT-PCR of the TCR CDR3, the HTBI primer set was used. TCRdb reprocessed the multiplex PCR reads via MiXCR and lists one record per CDR3 protein. Of around 490,000 distinct CDR3 sequences listed, less than 20% were seen once; the top ten hold roughly 44%. General study points: Prediction of ophthalmopathy progression came a median approximately 7 months pre-onset. Ophthalmopathy and stable hyperthyroidism were told apart by a 13 V-J model.

The V and J genes are TRBV2 and TRBJ2-5; 9 bases map to TRBD1. Material: blood. The sequence was obtained from a man aged 40-49 years with Graves' ophthalmopathy. CDR3 sequence reads: CASGGDRATETQYF. The CDR3 DNA reads TGTGCCAGCGGGGGGGACAGGGCTACGGAGACCCAGTACTTC.